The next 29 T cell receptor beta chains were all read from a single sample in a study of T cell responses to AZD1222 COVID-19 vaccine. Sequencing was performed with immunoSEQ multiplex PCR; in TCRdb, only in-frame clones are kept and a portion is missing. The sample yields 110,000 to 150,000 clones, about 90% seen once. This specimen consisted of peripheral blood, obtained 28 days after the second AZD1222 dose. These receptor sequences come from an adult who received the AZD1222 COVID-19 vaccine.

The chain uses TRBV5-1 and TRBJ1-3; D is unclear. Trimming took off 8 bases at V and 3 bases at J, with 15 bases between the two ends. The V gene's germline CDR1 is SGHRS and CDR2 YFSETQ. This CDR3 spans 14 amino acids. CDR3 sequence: CASFEGLDGNTIYF. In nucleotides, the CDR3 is TGCGCCAGTTTTGAGGGCTTGGATGGAAACACCATATATTTT.

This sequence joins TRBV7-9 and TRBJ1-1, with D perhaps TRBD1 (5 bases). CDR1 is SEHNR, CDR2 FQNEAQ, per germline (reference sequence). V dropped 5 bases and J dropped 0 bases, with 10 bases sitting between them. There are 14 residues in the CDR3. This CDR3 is CASSDRGLNTEAFF. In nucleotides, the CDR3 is TGTGCCAGCAGCGACCGGGGCCTGAACACTGAAGCTTTCTTT.

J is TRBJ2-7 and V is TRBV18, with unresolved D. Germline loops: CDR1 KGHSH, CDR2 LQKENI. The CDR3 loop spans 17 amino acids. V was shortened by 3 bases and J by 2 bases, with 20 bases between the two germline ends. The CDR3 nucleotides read TGTGCCAGCTCACCGCCAGGCCAACACGGATGGACCTACGAGCAGTACTTC. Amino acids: CASSPPGQHGWTYEQYF.

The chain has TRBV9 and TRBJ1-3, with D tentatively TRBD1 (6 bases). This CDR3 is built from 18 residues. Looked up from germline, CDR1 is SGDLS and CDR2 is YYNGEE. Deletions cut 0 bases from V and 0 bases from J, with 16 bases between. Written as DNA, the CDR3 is TGTGCCAGCAGCGTAGTTGGAGGGGGACGGCGCTCTGGAAACACCATATATTTT. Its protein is CASSVVGGGRRSGNTIYF. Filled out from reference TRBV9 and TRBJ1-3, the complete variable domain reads DSGVTQTPKHLITATGQRVTLRCSPRSGDLSVYWYQQSLDQGLQFLIQYYNGEERAKGNILERFSAQQFPDLHSELNLSSLELGDSALYFCASSVVGGGRRSGNTIYFGEGSWLTVV.

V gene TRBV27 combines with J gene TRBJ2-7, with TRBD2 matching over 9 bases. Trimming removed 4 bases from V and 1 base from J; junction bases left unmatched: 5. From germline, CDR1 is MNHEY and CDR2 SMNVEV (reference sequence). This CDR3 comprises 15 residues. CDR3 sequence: CASSSTGLASYEQYF. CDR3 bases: TGTGCCAGCAGTTCGACGGGACTAGCATCCTACGAGCAGTACTTC.

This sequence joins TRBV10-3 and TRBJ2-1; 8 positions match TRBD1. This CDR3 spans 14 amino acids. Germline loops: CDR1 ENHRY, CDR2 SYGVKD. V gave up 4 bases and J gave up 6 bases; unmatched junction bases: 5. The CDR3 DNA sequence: TGTGCCATCAGTGGGCAGGGGGCGTTCAATGAGCAGTTCTTC. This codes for CAISGQGAFNEQFF.

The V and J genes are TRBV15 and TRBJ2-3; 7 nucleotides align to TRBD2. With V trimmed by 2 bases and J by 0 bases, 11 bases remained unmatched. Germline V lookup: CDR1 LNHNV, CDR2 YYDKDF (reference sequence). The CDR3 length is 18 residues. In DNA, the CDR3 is TGTGCCACCAGCAGAACCCGTGCGGGAGCGGCTAGCACAGATACGCAGTATTTT. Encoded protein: CATSRTRAGAASTDTQYF.

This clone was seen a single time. The CDR3 loop reads CATKSSYNSPLHF. The CDR3 DNA reads as TGTGCCACCAAGAGCTCCTATAATTCACCCCTCCACTTT. V gene TRBV2 combines with J gene TRBJ1-6; no reliable D call. Germline V CDR1 and CDR2: SNHLY, FYNNEI. The V end lost 10 bases, the J end lost 0 bases, and 7 bases lay between the germline ends. The CDR3 has 13 residues.

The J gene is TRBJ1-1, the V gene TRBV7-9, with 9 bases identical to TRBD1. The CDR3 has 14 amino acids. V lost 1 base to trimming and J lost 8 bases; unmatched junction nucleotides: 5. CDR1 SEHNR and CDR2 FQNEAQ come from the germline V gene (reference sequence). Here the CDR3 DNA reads TGTGCCAGCAGCTTAGGGACAGGGGTGAGGGAAGCTTTCTTT. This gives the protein CASSLGTGVREAFF.

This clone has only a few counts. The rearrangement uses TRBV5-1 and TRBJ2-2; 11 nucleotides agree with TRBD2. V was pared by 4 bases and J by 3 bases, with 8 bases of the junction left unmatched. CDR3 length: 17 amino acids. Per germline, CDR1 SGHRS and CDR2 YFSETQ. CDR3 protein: CASSPRLAGRDTGELFF. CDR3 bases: TGCGCCAGCAGCCCCAGACTAGCGGGACGGGACACCGGGGAGCTGTTTTTT.

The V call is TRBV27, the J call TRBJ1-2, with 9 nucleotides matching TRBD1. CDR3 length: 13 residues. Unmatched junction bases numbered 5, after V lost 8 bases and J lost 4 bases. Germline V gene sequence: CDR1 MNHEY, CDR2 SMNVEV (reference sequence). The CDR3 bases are TGTGCCAGCTCGGGACAGGGTCTCTATGGCTACACCTTC. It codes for CASSGQGLYGYTF.

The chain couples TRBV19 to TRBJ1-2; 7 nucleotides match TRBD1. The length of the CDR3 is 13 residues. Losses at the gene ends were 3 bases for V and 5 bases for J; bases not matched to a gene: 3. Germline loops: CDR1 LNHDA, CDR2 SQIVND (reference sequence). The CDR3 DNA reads TGTGCCAGTAGTATTCGGGACAGATATGGCTACACCTTC. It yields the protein CASSIRDRYGYTF.

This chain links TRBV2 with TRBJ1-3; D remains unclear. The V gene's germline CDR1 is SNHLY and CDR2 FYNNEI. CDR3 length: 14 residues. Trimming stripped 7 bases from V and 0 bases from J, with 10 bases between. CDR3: CASILEVSGNTIYF. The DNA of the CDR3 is TGTGCCAGCATTTTAGAAGTCTCTGGAAACACCATATATTTT.

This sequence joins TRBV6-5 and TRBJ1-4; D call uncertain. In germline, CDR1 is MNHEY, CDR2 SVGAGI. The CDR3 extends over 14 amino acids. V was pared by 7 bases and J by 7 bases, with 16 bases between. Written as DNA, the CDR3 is TGTGCCAGCACCGCACCTAGGATGCGTGAAAAACTGTTTTTT. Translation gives CASTAPRMREKLFF.

CDR3 residues: CASSPGQNYGYTF. As DNA, the CDR3 is TGTGCCAGCTCACCAGGGCAGAACTATGGCTACACCTTC. The genes are TRBV18 and TRBJ1-2, with no clear D. The germline V gene encodes CDR1 KGHSH and CDR2 LQKENI. This CDR3 contains 13 residues. The germline V and J ends were trimmed by 2 bases and 2 bases, with 6 bases remaining between them.

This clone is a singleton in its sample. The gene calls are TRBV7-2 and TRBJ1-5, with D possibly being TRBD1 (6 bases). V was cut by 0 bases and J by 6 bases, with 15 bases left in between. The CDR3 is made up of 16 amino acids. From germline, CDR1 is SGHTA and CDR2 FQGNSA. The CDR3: CASSLAQGGGLQPQHF. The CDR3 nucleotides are TGTGCCAGCAGCTTAGCCCAAGGTGGGGGCCTTCAGCCCCAGCATTTT.

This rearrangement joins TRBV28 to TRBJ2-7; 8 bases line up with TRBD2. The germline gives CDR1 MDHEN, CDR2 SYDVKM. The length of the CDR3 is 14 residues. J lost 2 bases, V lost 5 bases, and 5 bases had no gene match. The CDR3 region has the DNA TGTGCCAGCAGTCTCGTAGCGGGAACCTACGAGCAGTACTTC. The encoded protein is CASSLVAGTYEQYF. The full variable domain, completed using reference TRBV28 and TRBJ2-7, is DVKVTQSSRYLVKRTGEKVFLECVQDMDHENMFWYRQDPGLGLRLIYFSYDVKMKEKGDIPEGYSVSREKKERFSLILESASTNQTSMYLCASSLVAGTYEQYFGPGTRLTVT.

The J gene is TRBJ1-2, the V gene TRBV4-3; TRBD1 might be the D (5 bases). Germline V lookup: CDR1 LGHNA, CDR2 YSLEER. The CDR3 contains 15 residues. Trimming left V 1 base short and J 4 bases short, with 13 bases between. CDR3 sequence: CASSQGTGQLYGYTF. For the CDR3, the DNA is TGCGCCAGCAGCCAAGGAACTGGACAACTCTATGGCTACACCTTC.

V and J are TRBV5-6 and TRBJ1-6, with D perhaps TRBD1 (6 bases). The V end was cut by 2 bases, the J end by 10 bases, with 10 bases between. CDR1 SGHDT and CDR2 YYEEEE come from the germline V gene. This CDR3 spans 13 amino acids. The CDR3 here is CASSFTGNSPLHF. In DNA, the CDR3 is TGTGCCAGCAGCTTTACAGGGAACTCACCCCTCCACTTT.

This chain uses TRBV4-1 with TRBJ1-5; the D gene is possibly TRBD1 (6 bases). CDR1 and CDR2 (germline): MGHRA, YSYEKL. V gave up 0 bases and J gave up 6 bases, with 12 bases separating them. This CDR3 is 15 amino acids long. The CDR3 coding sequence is TGCGCCAGCAGCCAAGAAGGGGGGCGTAGTCAGCCCCAGCATTTT. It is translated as CASSQEGGRSQPQHF.

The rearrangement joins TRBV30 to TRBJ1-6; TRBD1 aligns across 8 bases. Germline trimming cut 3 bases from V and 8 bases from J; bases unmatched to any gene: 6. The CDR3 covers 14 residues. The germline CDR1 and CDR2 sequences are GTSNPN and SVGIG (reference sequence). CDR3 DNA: TGTGCCTGGAGCGACCGACAGGGGTATTCACCCCTCCACTTT. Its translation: CAWSDRQGYSPLHF.

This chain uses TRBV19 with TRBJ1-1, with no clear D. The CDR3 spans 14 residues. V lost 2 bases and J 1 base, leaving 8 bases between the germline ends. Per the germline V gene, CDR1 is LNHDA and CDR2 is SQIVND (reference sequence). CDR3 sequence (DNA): TGTGCCAGTAGTATAAGGGTTTCGAACACTGAAGCTTTCTTT. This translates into CASSIRVSNTEAFF.

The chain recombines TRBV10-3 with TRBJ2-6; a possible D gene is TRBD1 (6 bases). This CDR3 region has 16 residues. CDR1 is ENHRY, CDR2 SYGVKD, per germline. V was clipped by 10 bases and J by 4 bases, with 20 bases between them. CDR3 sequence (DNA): TGTGCCACGGTTATAGGTCTGGGGGCGGGGGCCAACGTCCTGACTTTC. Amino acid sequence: CATVIGLGAGANVLTF.

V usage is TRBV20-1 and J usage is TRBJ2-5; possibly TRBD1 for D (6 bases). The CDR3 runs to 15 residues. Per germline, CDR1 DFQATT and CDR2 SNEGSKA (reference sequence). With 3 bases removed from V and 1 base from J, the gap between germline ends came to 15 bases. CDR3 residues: CSASAPGTPQETQYF. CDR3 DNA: TGCAGTGCTAGTGCCCCCGGGACACCCCAAGAGACCCAGTACTTC.

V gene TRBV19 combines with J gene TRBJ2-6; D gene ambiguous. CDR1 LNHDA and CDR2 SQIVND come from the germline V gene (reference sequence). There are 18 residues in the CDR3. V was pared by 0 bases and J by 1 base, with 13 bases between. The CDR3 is CASSIDPPINSGANVLTF. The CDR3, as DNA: TGTGCCAGTAGTATAGATCCTCCCATAAATTCTGGGGCCAACGTCCTGACTTTC.

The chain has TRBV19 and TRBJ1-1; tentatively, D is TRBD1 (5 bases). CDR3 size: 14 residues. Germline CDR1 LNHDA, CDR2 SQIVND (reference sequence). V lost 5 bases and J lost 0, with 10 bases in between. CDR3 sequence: CASSQGLMNTEAFF. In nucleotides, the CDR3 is TGTGCCAGTAGTCAGGGCCTCATGAACACTGAAGCTTTCTTT.

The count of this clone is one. The CDR3 DNA is TGTGCCAGCTCACAGACAGGGGAATATGGCTACACCTTC. It is translated as CASSQTGEYGYTF. The V call is TRBV18, the J call TRBJ1-2; 8 bases line up with TRBD1. Germline CDR1 and CDR2: KGHSH and LQKENI. J was trimmed by 5 bases and V by 4 bases; bases with no gene match: 3. The CDR3 spans 13 residues.

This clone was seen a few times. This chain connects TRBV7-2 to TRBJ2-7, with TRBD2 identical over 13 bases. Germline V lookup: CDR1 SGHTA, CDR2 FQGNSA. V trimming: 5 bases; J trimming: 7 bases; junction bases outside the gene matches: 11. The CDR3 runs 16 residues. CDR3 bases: TGTGCCAGCAGCCCGGGGACTAGCGGGACAGGGGGGGAGCAGTACTTC. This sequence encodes CASSPGTSGTGGEQYF.

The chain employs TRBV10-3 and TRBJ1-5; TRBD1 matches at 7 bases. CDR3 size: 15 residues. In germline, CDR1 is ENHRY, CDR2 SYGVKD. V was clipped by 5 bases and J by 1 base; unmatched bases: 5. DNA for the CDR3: TGTGCCATCAGTCGGACAGGTGAAAGCAATCAGCCCCAGCATTTT. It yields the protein CAISRTGESNQPQHF.